This entry concerns a single TCR beta chain. What it recognizes is unknown. The sample belongs to a study of T-cell memory formation after mild COVID-19. V was trimmed by 0 bases and J by 1 base, leaving 10 bases between them. The CDR3 consists of 15 residues. CDR1 is SGHRS, CDR2 YFSETQ, per germline. General observations from the study: Shrinking CD4+ clones were chiefly CM and EM; CD8+ ones were chiefly EMRA. Day 37-peaking second-wave clones had unconfirmed SARS-CoV-2 specificity. Pre-infection memory already had some responding clones, implying cross-reactive memory joined.

TCR alpha and TCR beta cDNA libraries carrying sample barcodes and UMIs came from 5'RACE with constant-segment primers. TCRdb itself ran the 5' RACE reads through MiXCR, one entry per CDR3 protein. Among just under 350,000 distinct CDR3 sequences listed, approximately 13% were seen once. V usage is TRBV5-1 and J usage is TRBJ1-1; D is unresolved. This TCR came from a man younger than 35 who had mild COVID-19 (a few samples of this study predate the infection). Cell type and time point are not known. The sequenced sample was PBMCs or a T cell subset sorted from them (not recorded which). The CDR3 sequence is CASSLVALGNTEAFF. CDR3 nucleotide sequence: TGCGCCAGCAGCTTGGTGGCGCTCGGGAACACTGAAGCTTTCTTT.